This record looks at one T cell receptor beta chain sequence and its context. This entry comes from a study of technical replicates of blood from a few donors. Libraries were prepared by immunoSEQ multiplex PCR; TCRdb keeps only in-frame clonotypes and omits some of them. This table holds 65,000 to 90,000 clones, approximately 86% found once. The V gene end was trimmed by 3 bases and the J gene end by 6 bases; junction bases not matched to a gene: 0. CDR1 is LNHDA and CDR2 is SQIVND in the germline V gene (reference sequence). CDR3 length equals 13 residues. The rearrangement joins TRBV19 to TRBJ2-1, with 9 bases aligning to TRBD2. Sequenced material: PBMCs. The source is a human donor in good health. Some clones in this sample may be carry-over from other donors' samples. CDR3 bases: TGTGCCAGTAGTATGACTAGCGGCAATGAGCAGTTCTTC. Encoded protein: CASSMTSGNEQFF.